This T cell receptor (beta chain) was recorded in a study of cytomegalovirus exposure and HLA in healthy donors. Turning to the study itself: T cells numbering about 179 million yielded approximately 100 million unique TCR beta sequences in an earlier analysis. Study-wide results and caveats: The dataset shows that most TCR sequences were rare, while some public TCRs occurred in many donors.

The CDR3 totals 17 residues. Losses at the gene ends were 4 bases for V and 2 bases for J; bases not matched to a gene: 7. Germline V gene sequence: CDR1 SGHVS, CDR2 FNYEAQ. This PCR relied on a set of 60 Vbeta primers and 13 Jbeta primers. The protocol was immunoSEQ multiplex PCR, while the TCRdb copy is restricted to in-frame clones and leaves out a portion. The table shows 150,000 to 200,000 clones, with 75% to 85% occurring only once. As to this clone: Its antigen is not identified.

J is TRBJ2-3 and V is TRBV7-6; 12 nucleotides agree with TRBD2. This TCR was recovered from a woman in her twenties or thirties in good health and CMV-seropositive. Sequencing was done on a sample of PBMCs. The CDR3 DNA reads as TGTGCCAGCAGCTACCGACTAGCGGGGGTATTCACAGATACGCAGTATTTT. This gives the protein CASSYRLAGVFTDTQYF. Together with reference TRBV7-6 and TRBJ2-3, the CDR3 gives the full variable domain: GAGVSQSPRYKVTKRGQDVALRCDPISGHVSLYWYRQALGQGPEFLTYFNYEAQQDKSGLPNDRFSAERPEGSISTLTIQRTEQRDSAMYRCASSYRLAGVFTDTQYFGPGTRLTVL.